The 13 T cell receptor beta chains below all came from one sample that was sequenced in a study of T cells after yellow fever vaccination. TCRdb recomputed calls from the 5' RACE reads with MiXCR, one row per CDR3 protein. The table includes approximately 340,000 distinct CDR3 sequences, 8.5% to 9% detected once. Specimen: PBMCs, collected on the day of the first yellow fever vaccination. All receptors derive from a man in his late teens or twenties who received the YFV17D yellow fever vaccine.

Many counts were recorded for this clonotype. The rearrangement uses TRBV11-3 and TRBJ2-7; D is uncertain. Looked up from germline, CDR1 is SGHNT and CDR2 is YENEEA. Trimming removed 0 bases at V and 8 bases at J, with 8 bases between. This CDR3 is built from 12 residues. CDR3 bases: TGTGCCAGCAGCTTAGAAGGAGAAAAGCAGTACTTC. It translates to CASSLEGEKQYF.

Many counts were recorded for this clonotype. V gene TRBV5-1 combines with J gene TRBJ2-5, with D perhaps TRBD2 (6 bases). Between the trimmed V and J ends, which lost 2 bases and 1 base, there was a span of 9 bases. CDR3 length equals 14 residues. Germline values: CDR1 SGHRS, CDR2 YFSETQ. The CDR3 DNA follows: TGCGCCAGCAGCTTCCAGCGGGCCCAAGAGACCCAGTACTTC. Translation gives CASSFQRAQETQYF.

This clonotype was seen a handful of times. This chain joins TRBV7-3 and TRBJ2-1; 7 nucleotides match TRBD1. The CDR3 spans 13 residues. The junction had 2 bases not matched to a gene; V was cut back by 1 base and J by 8 bases. The germline CDR1 and CDR2 sequences are SGHTA and FQGTGA. The CDR3 reads CASSLRGTDEQFF. The CDR3 region has the DNA TGTGCCAGCAGCTTAAGAGGGACAGATGAGCAGTTCTTC.

This sequence joins TRBV21-1 and TRBJ2-3; whether TRBD1, the table's D call, matches the DNA was not checked. TRBV21-1 is given as a pseudogene. This CDR3 comprises 17 residues. The chain's CDR3 is CASSRVADRLCTDTQYF. The DNA of the CDR3 is TGTGCCAGCAGTAGGGTAGCCGACAGGCTTTGCACAGATACGCAGTATTTT.

This chain connects TRBV6-4 to TRBJ2-1; the D gene is possibly TRBD1 (6 bases). Germline V gene data show CDR1 as MRHNA and CDR2 as SNTAGT. V gave up 5 bases and J gave up 3 bases, with 38 bases separating them. There are 23 residues in the CDR3. The DNA of the CDR3 is TGTGCCAGCAGTCGGGTTGAACCCGTTTTACGTGCGTTCCGGGACAAACACTACAATGAGCAGTTCTTC. Its translation is CASSRVEPVLRAFRDKHYNEQFF.

This clonotype showed up many times. V gene TRBV11-3 combines with J gene TRBJ2-3, with unresolved D. Looked up from germline, CDR1 is SGHNT and CDR2 is YENEEA. CDR3 size: 14 residues. Trimming shortened V by 2 bases and J by 4 bases, and 10 bases separated the two germline ends. Here the CDR3 DNA reads TGTGCCAGCAGCTTAAGATTTGGTGCAGATACGCAGTATTTT. Translated: CASSLRFGADTQYF.

The rearrangement joins TRBV7-2 to TRBJ2-4; D not resolved. The V end was cut by 5 bases, the J end by 5 bases, with 10 bases between. There are 13 residues in the CDR3. Germline V gives CDR1 SGHTA, CDR2 FQGNSA. The DNA of the CDR3 is TGTGCCAGCAGCACCTACTCCGAAAACATTCAGTACTTC. Its translation is CASSTYSENIQYF.

V and J are TRBV15 and TRBJ1-1, with a weak D call TRBD1 (6 bases). V was shortened by 0 bases and J by 11 bases, with 19 bases between the two germline ends. Germline CDR1 reads LNHNV; CDR2 reads YYDKDF (reference sequence). The CDR3 spans 15 residues. CDR3 DNA sequence: TGTGCCACCAGCAGAGATGGGGGCGTACTTGAGCGTGCTTTCTTT. This codes for CATSRDGGVLERAFF.

This clonotype was observed at least ten times. The chain has TRBV27 and TRBJ1-2; D is uncertain. The V gene's germline CDR1 is MNHEY and CDR2 SMNVEV (reference sequence). CDR3 length: 15 residues. V was shortened by 8 bases and J by 9 bases, with 25 bases between the two germline ends. The DNA of the CDR3 is TGTGCCAGCCCGGGTCCTCTGCCGACACTCGGGAGCTACACCTTC. Translating it yields CASPGPLPTLGSYTF.

This clonotype was detected ten times or more. The gene calls are TRBV4-1 and TRBJ1-2; TRBD1 aligns across 10 bases. Losses at the gene ends were 5 bases for V and 12 bases for J; bases not matched to a gene: 6. From germline, CDR1 is MGHRA and CDR2 YSYEKL. This CDR3 contains 12 residues. The CDR3 sequence: CASSGGTGDNTF. CDR3 in DNA: TGCGCCAGCAGCGGAGGGACAGGGGACAACACCTTC.

The genes are TRBV7-2 and TRBJ2-5, with D maybe TRBD2 (5 bases). Germline V gene data show CDR1 as SGHTA and CDR2 as FQGNSA. V was trimmed by 6 bases and J by 5 bases, leaving 19 bases between them. The CDR3 contains 15 residues. The CDR3 protein is CASSTRTALGETQYF. CDR3 nucleotides: TGTGCCAGCAGTACTAGGACTGCCCTCGGGGAGACCCAGTACTTC.

There are a few counts of this clonotype. This chain connects TRBV4-1 to TRBJ2-5; the D gene is possibly TRBD2 (6 bases). This CDR3 has 16 residues. Per germline, CDR1 MGHRA and CDR2 YSYEKL. V was cut by 4 bases and J by 1 base, with 16 bases left in between. The DNA for the CDR3 is TGCGCCAGCAGCCCGAGGACTACAGTTTCCCAAGAGACCCAGTACTTC. Protein: CASSPRTTVSQETQYF.

V is TRBV12-3 or TRBV12-4 and J is TRBJ2-2, with D unresolved. This CDR3 has 15 residues. The germline V and J ends were trimmed by 5 bases and 4 bases, with 14 bases remaining between them. The CDR3 is CASSQRFFSTGELFF. CDR3 DNA sequence: TGTGCCAGCAGTCAACGGTTCTTTAGCACCGGGGAGCTGTTTTTT.